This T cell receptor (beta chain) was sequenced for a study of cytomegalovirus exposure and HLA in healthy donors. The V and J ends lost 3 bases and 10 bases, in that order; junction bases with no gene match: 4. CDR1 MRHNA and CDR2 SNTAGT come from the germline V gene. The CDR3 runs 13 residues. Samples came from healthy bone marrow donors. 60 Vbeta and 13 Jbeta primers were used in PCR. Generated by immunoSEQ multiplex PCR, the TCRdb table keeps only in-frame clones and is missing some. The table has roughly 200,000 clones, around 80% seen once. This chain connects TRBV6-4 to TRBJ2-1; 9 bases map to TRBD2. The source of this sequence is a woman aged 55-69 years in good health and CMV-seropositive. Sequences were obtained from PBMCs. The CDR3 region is CASSELAGREQFF. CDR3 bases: TGTGCCAGCAGTGAGCTAGCGGGGCGGGAGCAGTTCTTC.